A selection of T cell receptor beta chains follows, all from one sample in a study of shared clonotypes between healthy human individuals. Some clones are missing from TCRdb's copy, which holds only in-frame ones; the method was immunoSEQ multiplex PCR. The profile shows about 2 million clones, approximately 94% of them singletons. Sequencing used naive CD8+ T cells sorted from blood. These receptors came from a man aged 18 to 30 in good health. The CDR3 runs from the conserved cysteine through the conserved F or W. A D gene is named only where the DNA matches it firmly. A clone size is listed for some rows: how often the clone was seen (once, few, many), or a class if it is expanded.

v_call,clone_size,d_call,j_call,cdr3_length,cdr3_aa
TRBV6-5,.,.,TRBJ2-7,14,CASSYSGQTYEQYF
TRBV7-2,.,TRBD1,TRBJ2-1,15,CASSKTRGPYNEQFF
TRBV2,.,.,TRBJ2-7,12,CASSERFYEQYF
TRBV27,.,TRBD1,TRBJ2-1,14,CASGRTGGTNEQFF
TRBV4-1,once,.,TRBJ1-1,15,CASSHGTFMNTEAFF
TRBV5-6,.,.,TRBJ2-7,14,CASSSERTGIEQYF
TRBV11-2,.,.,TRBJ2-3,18,CASSLPPDWGAGTDTQYF
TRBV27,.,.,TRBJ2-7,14,CASSLTRSSYEQYF
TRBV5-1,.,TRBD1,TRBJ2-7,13,CASSSGQYYEQYF
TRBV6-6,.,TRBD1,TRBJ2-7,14,CASSPLTGTYEQYF
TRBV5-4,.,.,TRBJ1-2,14,CASSSLAGNYGYTF
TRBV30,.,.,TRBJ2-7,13,CAWSDGSSYEQYF
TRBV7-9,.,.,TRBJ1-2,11,CASSLYDRLGF
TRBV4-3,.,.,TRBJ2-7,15,CASSQDKTAGREQYF
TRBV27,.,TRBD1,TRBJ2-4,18,CARPYRTGGIQAKNIQYF
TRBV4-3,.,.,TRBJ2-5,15,CASSQGEGGVETQYF
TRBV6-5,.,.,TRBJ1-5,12,CASSYMGQPQHF
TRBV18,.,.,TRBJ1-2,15,CASSPPVEGNYGYTF
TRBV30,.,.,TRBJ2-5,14,CAWSVLGALETQYF
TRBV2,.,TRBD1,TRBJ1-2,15,CASSEMGQGSWGYTF
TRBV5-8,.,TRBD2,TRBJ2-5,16,CASLSLAGVSVETQYF
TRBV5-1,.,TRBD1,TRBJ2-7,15,CASSLGTGVDYEQYF
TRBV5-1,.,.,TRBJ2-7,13,CASSLGGDYEQYF